The entry that follows covers one T cell receptor (beta chain) sequence. In germline, CDR1 is SGHDN, CDR2 FVKESK. The CDR3 consists of 15 residues. V dropped 4 bases and J dropped 3 bases, with 16 bases sitting between them. TCRdb ran MiXCR on the RT-PCR reads and lists one entry per CDR3 protein. This table has about 570,000 distinct CDR3 sequences, approximately 12% appearing once. This sample stems from a study of response to subunit inactivated influenza vaccine. The sample in question was PBMCs from blood, obtained on the day of vaccination. The source of this sequence is a man aged 45-65 years who received an inactivated influenza vaccine. This chain joins TRBV14 and TRBJ2-7; no reliable D call. The chain's CDR3 is CASSLGTVARYEQYF. CDR3 coding DNA: TGTGCCAGCAGCCTTGGAACAGTGGCCCGCTACGAGCAGTACTTC. Using reference TRBV14 and TRBJ2-7 for the parts outside the CDR3, the full variable domain is EAGVTQFPSHSVIEKGQTVTLRCDPISGHDNLYWYRRVMGKEIKFLLHFVKESKQDESGMPNNRFLAERTGGTYSTLKVQPAELEDSGVYFCASSLGTVARYEQYFGPGTRLTVT.